This T cell receptor (beta chain) was retrieved from a study of blood T cell repertoires in COVID-19. At the level of the study: Sites across the United States, Italy and Spain contributed samples from acute and convalescent COVID-19. Sample material is recorded as cDNA or gDNA derived from T cells, B-cell-depleted T cells, or PBMCs.

Looked up from germline, CDR1 is SGHTA and CDR2 is FQGNSA. V lost 5 bases to trimming and J lost 5 bases; unmatched junction nucleotides: 6. The CDR3 contains 14 residues. Original processing methods: Amplification of reference gene primers was used by the study to estimate nucleated cell counts. Profiling relied on immunoSEQ multiplex PCR, and the TCRdb table lists in-frame clones only, not all of them. V and J calls and clone size come straight from that table; D and trimming were deduced from the DNA. The data contain roughly 55,000 clones, 79% of them seen just once; the ten biggest clones take up 3.2%.

The sample was peripheral blood. This receptor was taken from a man aged 55 to 70 with acute or convalescent COVID-19. The rearrangement uses TRBV7-2 and TRBJ1-3, with 7 bases aligning to TRBD1. CDR3 region: CASSQGTARNTIYF. The CDR3 DNA is TGTGCCAGCAGCCAAGGGACAGCCCGAAACACCATATATTTT.